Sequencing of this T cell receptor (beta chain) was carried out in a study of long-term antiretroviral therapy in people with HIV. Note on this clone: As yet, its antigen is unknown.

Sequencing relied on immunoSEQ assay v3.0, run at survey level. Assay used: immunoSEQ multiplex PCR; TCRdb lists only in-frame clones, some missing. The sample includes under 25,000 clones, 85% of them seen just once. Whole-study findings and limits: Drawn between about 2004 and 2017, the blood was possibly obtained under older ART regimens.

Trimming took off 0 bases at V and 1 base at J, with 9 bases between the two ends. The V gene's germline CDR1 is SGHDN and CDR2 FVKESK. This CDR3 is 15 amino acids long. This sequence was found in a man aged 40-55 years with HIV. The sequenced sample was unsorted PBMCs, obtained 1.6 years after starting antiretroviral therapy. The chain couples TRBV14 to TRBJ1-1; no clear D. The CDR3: CASSQDGRANTEAFF. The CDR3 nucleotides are TGTGCCAGCAGCCAAGATGGTAGGGCGAACACTGAAGCTTTCTTT.